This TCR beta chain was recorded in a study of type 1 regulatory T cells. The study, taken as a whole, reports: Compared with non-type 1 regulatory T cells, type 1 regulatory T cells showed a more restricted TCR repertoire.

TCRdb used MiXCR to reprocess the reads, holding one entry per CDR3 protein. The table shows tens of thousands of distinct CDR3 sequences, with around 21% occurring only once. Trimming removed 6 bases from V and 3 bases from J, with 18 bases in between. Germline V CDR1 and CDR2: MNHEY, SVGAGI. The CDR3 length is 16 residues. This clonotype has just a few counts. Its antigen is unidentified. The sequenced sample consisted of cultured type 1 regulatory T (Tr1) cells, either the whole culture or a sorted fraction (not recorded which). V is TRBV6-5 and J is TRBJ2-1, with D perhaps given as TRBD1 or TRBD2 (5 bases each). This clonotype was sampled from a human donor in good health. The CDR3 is CASSPISGASYNEQFF. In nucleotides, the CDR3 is TGTGCCAGCAGCCCCATCTCCGGGGCAAGCTACAATGAGCAGTTCTTC.